This is a list of T cell receptor beta chains from one sample in a study of blood T cell repertoires in COVID-19. TCRdb's table, derived via immunoSEQ multiplex PCR, lists solely in-frame clones and lacks some. The table includes fewer than 250,000 clones, about 80% detected once. Sequences were obtained from peripheral blood. Every receptor here comes from a man between 60 and 70 years old with acute or convalescent COVID-19. CDR3s include the opening cysteine and the closing phenylalanine or tryptophan. The D gene is left open where the match is weak. Clone size is not always given. Where it is, it says once, few, many or a class for expanded clones.

TGCGCCAGCAGCTTGGTCGGTAGCGCCTACAATGAGCAGTTCTTC,CASSLVGSAYNEQFF,.,TRBV5-1,TRBJ2-1,.
TGTGCCAGCAGCTTAGGACAGGGAGAGGTCTATGGCTACACCTTC,CASSLGQGEVYGYTF,TRBD1,TRBV7-2,TRBJ1-2,.
TGTGCCAGCACCGCCCTCGCGGGACGCGTTTCCTACAATGAGCAGTTCTTC,CASTALAGRVSYNEQFF,.,TRBV7-6,TRBJ2-1,.
TGCGCCAGCAGCCAAGATTCGAGGGAAAGCTCCTACGAGCAGTACTTC,CASSQDSRESSYEQYF,.,TRBV4-1,TRBJ2-7,.
TGTGCCAGCTTTACGGACAGGCGGAGCTCCTATAATTCACCCCTCCACTTT,CASFTDRRSSYNSPLHF,TRBD1,TRBV6-4,TRBJ1-6,once
TGTGCCACCAGCAGAGATGCAGCGGGGCCGGGTGACACTGAAGCTTTCTTT,CATSRDAAGPGDTEAFF,.,TRBV15,TRBJ1-1,.
TGTGCCAGCAGAGGGACAGGGGGCTACAATGAGCAGTTCTTC,CASRGTGGYNEQFF,TRBD1,TRBV2,TRBJ2-1,few
TGTGCCAGCATCCCACGCGGGGGAAGCGCTAACTATGGCTACACCTTC,CASIPRGGSANYGYTF,.,TRBV7-9,TRBJ1-2,.
TGTGCCAGTAGGAGGTCCAGTCCTCCCGCCGGGGAGCTGTTTTTT,CASRRSSPPAGELFF,.,TRBV19,TRBJ2-2,.
TGTGCCAGCAGCTTAACTTTCACGATGGGAGCGGGCTCCTACGAGCAGTACTTC,CASSLTFTMGAGSYEQYF,.,TRBV7-8,TRBJ2-7,few
TGCAGCGTTCGTGGTTCGTGGGGGGGTCGGAGCACTGAAGCTTTCTTT,CSVRGSWGGRSTEAFF,.,TRBV29-1,TRBJ1-1,.
TGTGCCAGCAGCTTATCTCCACAGGGAGTCTTTAATGAAAAACTGTTTTTT,CASSLSPQGVFNEKLFF,.,TRBV7-8,TRBJ1-4,.
TGTGCCAGCAGTACACAATTGAACACTGAAGCTTTCTTT,CASSTQLNTEAFF,.,TRBV12-3/TRBV12-4,TRBJ1-1,.
TGTGCCAGTAGTAGAGGACAGGGATGGGGCTCTGAAGCTTTCTTT,CASSRGQGWGSEAFF,TRBD1,TRBV19,TRBJ1-1,.
TGTGCCAGTAGCGATGGGATAGGGGGCGCGGACACTGAAGCTTTCTTT,CASSDGIGGADTEAFF,TRBD1,TRBV19,TRBJ1-1,.
TGTGCCAGCAGTTACTCCCGGACAGGGAGCTCCTACGAGCAGTACTTC,CASSYSRTGSSYEQYF,TRBD1,TRBV6-2/TRBV6-3,TRBJ2-7,once
TGTGCCAGCAGCTCCGTGAGCCAGCGGGGGGGCAATGAGCAGTTCTTC,CASSSVSQRGGNEQFF,TRBD2,TRBV7-8,TRBJ2-1,.
TGTGCCAGCAAACTAGCGGGGGGCCCCTCCTACGAGCAGTACTTC,CASKLAGGPSYEQYF,TRBD2,TRBV27,TRBJ2-7,once
TGTGCCAGCAGCACAGGGTACTACGAGCAGTACTTC,CASSTGYYEQYF,.,TRBV6-5,TRBJ2-7,.
TGCGCCAGCAGCCCCGCCGCTCAGGGGAAGGCCTACGAGCAGTACTTC,CASSPAAQGKAYEQYF,.,TRBV10-1,TRBJ2-7,.
TGCAGCGTTGTTACAGCTACTTCCTACGAGCAGTACTTC,CSVVTATSYEQYF,.,TRBV29-1,TRBJ2-7,.
TGTGCCAGCAGTGAAAGGGACAGGAGCTCCTACGAGCAGTACTTC,CASSERDRSSYEQYF,TRBD1,TRBV6-1,TRBJ2-7,few
TGTGCCAGCAGCGTAGGGGCAGGGAATAGCAATCAGCCCCAGCATTTT,CASSVGAGNSNQPQHF,.,TRBV9,TRBJ1-5,.
TGCAGCGTTCGTCGCGCGGCAGATACGCAGTATTTT,CSVRRAADTQYF,.,TRBV29-1,TRBJ2-3,.
TGTGCCAGTAGTATTGACAGGGGGCAGCCCCAGCATTTT,CASSIDRGQPQHF,TRBD1,TRBV19,TRBJ1-5,.
TGTGCCAGCAGCCAAGATTGGGGAGGGGCCCTTACAACAGATACGCAGTATTTT,CASSQDWGGALTTDTQYF,TRBD2,TRBV14,TRBJ2-3,.
TGTGCCAGCATCCGAGGAACGACTCAGCCCCAGCATTTT,CASIRGTTQPQHF,.,TRBV28,TRBJ1-5,.
TGTGCCAGCAGCCATCGACAGGGGGCCTTCACTGAAGCTTTCTTT,CASSHRQGAFTEAFF,TRBD1,TRBV7-2,TRBJ1-1,.
TGTGCCAGCAGTTTTCTGGCACAGGGGGCCTGGGGCGAGCAGTACTTC,CASSFLAQGAWGEQYF,TRBD1,TRBV6-5,TRBJ2-7,.
TGCGCTACAGGGCCATCCACTGAAGCTTTCTTT,CATGPSTEAFF,.,TRBV6-5,TRBJ1-1,.
TGCGCCAGCAGCTCCACGGTACTAGCGGGAGGGACAGATACGCAGTATTTT,CASSSTVLAGGTDTQYF,TRBD2,TRBV5-1,TRBJ2-3,.
TGTGCCAGCAGTGAATATCGGGGACAGGCTCGAGCTTTCTTT,CASSEYRGQARAFF,TRBD1,TRBV2,TRBJ1-1,.
TGTGCCAGCAGTTTGGGCAGGGGGTATGGCTACACCTTC,CASSLGRGYGYTF,TRBD1,TRBV28,TRBJ1-2,.
TGTGCCAGTAGGGCGTATCCAACTCGGACTAGCGGGGCAGATACGCAGTATTTT,CASRAYPTRTSGADTQYF,TRBD2,TRBV19,TRBJ2-3,.
TGTGCCAGCACCCCGACTAGCGGGGGCCTGGGGGAGCAGTTCTTC,CASTPTSGGLGEQFF,TRBD2,TRBV2,TRBJ2-1,.
TGTGCCATCAGTGTTGAGGGGGCTGCTCCAGGCACTGAAGCTTTCTTT,CAISVEGAAPGTEAFF,TRBD1,TRBV10-3,TRBJ1-1,.
TGTGCCAGCTCACCAGGACTAGCGGGAGGGAGCTCCTACAATGAGCAGTTCTTC,CASSPGLAGGSSYNEQFF,TRBD2,TRBV18,TRBJ2-1,.
TGTGCCAGCAGCTTGGGACAGGGTTCTGCTGGCTACACCTTC,CASSLGQGSAGYTF,TRBD1,TRBV11-1,TRBJ1-2,.
TGTGCCAGCAGCGTCGATAGCGGGAGAGGCGAGACCCAGTACTTC,CASSVDSGRGETQYF,TRBD2,TRBV9,TRBJ2-5,.
TGTGCCAGTAGGCAATTACAGGATCGTTCCGAAAAACTGTTTTTT,CASRQLQDRSEKLFF,.,TRBV19,TRBJ1-4,.
TGTGCCAGCAGCCCCGCGCGTGGCGGGAGCAGGAGAGGGGAGCTGTTTTTT,CASSPARGGSRRGELFF,TRBD2,TRBV7-6,TRBJ2-2,.
TGTGCCAGCAGCTTAGCGGGAGGAAGCTACGAGCAGTACTTC,CASSLAGGSYEQYF,TRBD2,TRBV5-4,TRBJ2-7,.
TGTGCCAGCAGCCGGGGGGGGGACACCTTAGCCAAAAACATTCAGTACTTC,CASSRGGDTLAKNIQYF,TRBD2,TRBV5-4,TRBJ2-4,once
TGTGCCAGCAGTTTAGAGGGACTAGCGGGGCTCAATGAGCAGTTCTTC,CASSLEGLAGLNEQFF,TRBD2,TRBV6-5,TRBJ2-1,.